The clone carrying this T cell receptor (beta chain) has more than one count but fewer than ten. Antigen unknown. This sample was included in a study of memory CD4+ T cells and cytomegalovirus serostatus. Whole-study results and caveats: About 40% of the roughly 160 known CMV-associated TCRbeta sequences appeared in CD4+ memory. The CMV-associated TCR signature appears largely within the CD4+ memory repertoire.

Libraries were prepared by immunoSEQ multiplex PCR; TCRdb keeps only in-frame clonotypes and omits some of them. This table has 55,000 to 60,000 clones, about 81% appearing once. Single viable CD3+CD4+CD8-CD45RO+ cells were sorted as the memory CD4+ T cells. Serum IgG to CMV pp150, pp28, p38 and p52 defined serostatus. Positive selection with CD4 microbeads enriched total CD4+ T cells. V was cut by 3 bases and J by 8 bases, with 16 bases left in between. Germline CDR1 reads LNHDA; CDR2 reads SQIVND (reference sequence). The CDR3 runs to 15 residues. V is TRBV19 and J is TRBJ1-4, with a tentative D call TRBD1 (5 bases). This clonotype was obtained from an adult in good health and CMV-seronegative. The sequencing input was memory CD4+ T cells from blood. This chain's CDR3 is CASSIPAAGEEKLFF. CDR3 in DNA: TGTGCCAGTAGTATTCCGGCGGCGGGGGAGGAAAAACTGTTTTTT.